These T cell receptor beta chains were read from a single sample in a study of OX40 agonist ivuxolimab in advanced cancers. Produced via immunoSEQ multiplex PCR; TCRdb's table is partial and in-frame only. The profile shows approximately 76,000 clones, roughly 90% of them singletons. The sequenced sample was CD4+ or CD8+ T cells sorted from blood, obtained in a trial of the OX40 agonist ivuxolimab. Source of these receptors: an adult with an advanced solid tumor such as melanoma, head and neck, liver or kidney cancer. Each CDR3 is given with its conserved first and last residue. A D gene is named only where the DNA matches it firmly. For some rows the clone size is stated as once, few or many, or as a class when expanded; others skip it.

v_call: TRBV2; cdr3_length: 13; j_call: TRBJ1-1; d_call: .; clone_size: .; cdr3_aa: CARLGGLNTEAFF; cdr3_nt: TGTGCCAGACTCGGGGGCCTGAACACTGAAGCTTTCTTT
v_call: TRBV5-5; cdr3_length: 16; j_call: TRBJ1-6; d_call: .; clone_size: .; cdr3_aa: CASSLYRQGTNSPLHF; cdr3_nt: TGTGCCAGCAGCTTGTATCGCCAGGGCACCAATTCACCCCTCCACTTT
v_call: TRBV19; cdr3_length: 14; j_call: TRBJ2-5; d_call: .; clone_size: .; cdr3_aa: CASSMRGFQETQYF; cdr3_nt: TGTGCCAGTAGTATGAGGGGATTTCAAGAGACCCAGTACTTC
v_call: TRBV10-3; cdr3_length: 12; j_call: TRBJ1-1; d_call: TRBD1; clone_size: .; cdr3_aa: CAISTPGQEAFF; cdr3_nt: TGTGCCATCAGCACTCCGGGACAGGAAGCTTTCTTT
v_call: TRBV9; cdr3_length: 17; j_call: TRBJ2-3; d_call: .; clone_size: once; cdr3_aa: CASSPEGGHFSTDTQYF; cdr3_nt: TGTGCCAGCAGCCCTGAAGGGGGACACTTTAGCACAGATACGCAGTATTTT
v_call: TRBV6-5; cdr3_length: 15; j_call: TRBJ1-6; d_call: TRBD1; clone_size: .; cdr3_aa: CASSYSGQGGSPLHF; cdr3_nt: TGTGCCAGCAGTTACTCGGGACAGGGGGGATCACCCCTCCACTTT
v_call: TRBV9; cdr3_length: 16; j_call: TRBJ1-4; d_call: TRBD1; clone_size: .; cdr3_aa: CASSASRTGGNEKLFF; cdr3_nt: TGTGCCAGCAGCGCCTCCCGGACAGGGGGCAATGAAAAACTGTTTTTT
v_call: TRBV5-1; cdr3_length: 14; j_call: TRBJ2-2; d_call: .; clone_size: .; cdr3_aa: CASLLGDLAGELFF; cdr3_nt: TGCGCCAGCCTCCTGGGGGACCTCGCCGGGGAGCTGTTTTTT
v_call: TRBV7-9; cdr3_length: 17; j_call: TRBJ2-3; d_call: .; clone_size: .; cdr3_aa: CASSSSRDGHSTDTQYF; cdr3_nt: TGTGCCAGCAGCTCATCTAGGGACGGTCATAGCACAGATACGCAGTATTTT
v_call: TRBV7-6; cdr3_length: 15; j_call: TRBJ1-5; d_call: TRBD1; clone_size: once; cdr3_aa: CASSATGASNQPQHF; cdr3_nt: TGTGCCAGCAGCGCGACAGGGGCGAGCAATCAGCCCCAGCATTTT
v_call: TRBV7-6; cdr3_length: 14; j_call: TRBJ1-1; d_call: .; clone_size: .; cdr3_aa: CASSLGGENTEAFF; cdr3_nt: TGTGCCAGCAGCTTGGGGGGTGAGAACACTGAAGCTTTCTTT
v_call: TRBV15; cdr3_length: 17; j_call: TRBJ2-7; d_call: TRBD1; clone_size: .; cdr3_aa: CATSRVPHRGPRYEQYF; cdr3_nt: TGTGCCACCAGCCGAGTCCCTCACAGGGGCCCTCGGTACGAGCAGTACTTC
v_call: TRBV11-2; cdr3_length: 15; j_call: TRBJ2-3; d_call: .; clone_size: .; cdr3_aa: CASSLIFQGSDTQYF; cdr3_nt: TGTGCCAGCAGCTTAATTTTCCAGGGATCGGATACGCAGTATTTT
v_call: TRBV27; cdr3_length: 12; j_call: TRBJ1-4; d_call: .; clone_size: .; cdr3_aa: CASRGANEKLFF; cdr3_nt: TGTGCCAGTCGGGGAGCTAATGAAAAACTGTTTTTT
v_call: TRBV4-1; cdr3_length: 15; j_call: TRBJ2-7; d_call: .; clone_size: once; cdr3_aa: CASSQERDRSYEQYF; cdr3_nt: TGCGCCAGCAGCCAAGAGAGGGATAGGAGCTACGAGCAGTACTTC
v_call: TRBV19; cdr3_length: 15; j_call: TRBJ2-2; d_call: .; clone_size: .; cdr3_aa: CASSLTELNTGELFF; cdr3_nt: TGTGCCAGTAGCCTAACTGAATTGAACACCGGGGAGCTGTTTTTT
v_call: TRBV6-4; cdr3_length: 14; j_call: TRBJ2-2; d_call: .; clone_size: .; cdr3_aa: CASSLTTWGGELFF; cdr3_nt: TGTGCCAGCAGTCTGACCACATGGGGCGGGGAGCTGTTTTTT
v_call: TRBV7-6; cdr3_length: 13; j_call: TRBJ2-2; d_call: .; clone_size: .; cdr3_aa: CASSPPGDRELFF; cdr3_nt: TGTGCCAGCAGCCCCCCAGGCGATCGGGAGCTGTTTTTT
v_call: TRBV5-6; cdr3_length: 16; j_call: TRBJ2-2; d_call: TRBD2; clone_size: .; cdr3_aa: CASRLGGILNTGELFF; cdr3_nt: TGTGCCAGCAGGTTGGGGGGGATCCTGAACACCGGGGAGCTGTTTTTT
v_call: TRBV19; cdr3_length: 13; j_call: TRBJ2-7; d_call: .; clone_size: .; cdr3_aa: CASSPGLPYEQYF; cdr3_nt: TGTGCCAGTAGCCCCGGGTTACCCTACGAGCAGTACTTC
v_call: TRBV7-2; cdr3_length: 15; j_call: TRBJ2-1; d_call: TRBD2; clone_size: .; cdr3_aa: CASSVTSANVDEQFF; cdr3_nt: TGTGCCAGCAGCGTAACTAGCGCCAATGTGGATGAGCAGTTCTTC
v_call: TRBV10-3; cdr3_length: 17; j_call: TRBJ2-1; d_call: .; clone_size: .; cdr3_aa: CAISEGLRRYSYNEQFF; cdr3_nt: TGTGCCATCAGTGAAGGATTGCGGCGATACTCCTACAATGAGCAGTTCTTC
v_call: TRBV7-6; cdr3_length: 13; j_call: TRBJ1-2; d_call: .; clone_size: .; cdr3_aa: CASSLKGYNGYTF; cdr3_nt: TGTGCCAGCAGCTTAAAGGGGTACAATGGCTACACCTTC
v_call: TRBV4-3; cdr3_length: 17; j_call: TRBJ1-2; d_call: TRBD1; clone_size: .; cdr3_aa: CASSQDYRDSINYGYTF; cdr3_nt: TGCGCCAGCAGCCAAGATTACCGGGACAGCATTAACTATGGCTACACCTTC
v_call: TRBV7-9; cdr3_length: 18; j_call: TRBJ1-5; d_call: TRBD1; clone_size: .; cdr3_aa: CASNVVVGDRGLDQPQHF; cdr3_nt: TGTGCCAGCAACGTCGTAGTGGGGGACAGGGGTTTGGATCAGCCCCAGCATTTT
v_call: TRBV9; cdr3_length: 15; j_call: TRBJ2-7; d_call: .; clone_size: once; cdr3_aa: CASSGPGSRSYEQYF; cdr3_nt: TGTGCCAGCAGCGGGCCCGGTTCGAGATCCTACGAGCAGTACTTC
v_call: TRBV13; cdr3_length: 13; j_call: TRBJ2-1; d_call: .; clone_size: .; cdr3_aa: CAAGSSSYNEQFF; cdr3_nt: TGTGCCGCGGGCAGTAGCTCCTACAATGAGCAGTTCTTC
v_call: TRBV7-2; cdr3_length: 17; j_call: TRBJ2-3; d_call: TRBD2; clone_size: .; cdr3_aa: CASSPERTSLATDTQYF; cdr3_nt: TGTGCCAGCAGCCCCGAAAGGACTAGCTTAGCCACAGATACGCAGTATTTT
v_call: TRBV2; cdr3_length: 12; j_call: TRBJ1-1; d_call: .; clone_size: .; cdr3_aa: CASSEWDTEAFF; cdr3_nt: TGTGCCAGCAGTGAGTGGGACACTGAAGCTTTCTTT
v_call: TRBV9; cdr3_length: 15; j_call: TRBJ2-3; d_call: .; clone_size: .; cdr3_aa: CASSVDGDRTDTQYF; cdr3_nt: TGTGCCAGCAGCGTTGACGGGGATCGCACAGATACGCAGTATTTT
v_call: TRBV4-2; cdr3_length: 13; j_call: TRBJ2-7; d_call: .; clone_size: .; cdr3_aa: CASSQGGVDEQYF; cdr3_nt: TGTGCCAGCAGCCAAGGCGGTGTTGACGAGCAGTACTTC
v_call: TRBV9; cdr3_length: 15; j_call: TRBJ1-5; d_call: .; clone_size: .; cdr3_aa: CASSVGGHPDQPQHF; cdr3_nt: TGTGCCAGCAGCGTAGGCGGACACCCGGATCAGCCCCAGCATTTT
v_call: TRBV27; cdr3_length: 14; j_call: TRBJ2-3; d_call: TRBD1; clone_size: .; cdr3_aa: CASSMDRGKDTQYF; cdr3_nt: TGTGCCAGCAGTATGGACAGGGGGAAAGATACGCAGTATTTT
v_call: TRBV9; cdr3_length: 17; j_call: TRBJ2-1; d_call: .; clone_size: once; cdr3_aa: CASSASSQVASYNEQFF; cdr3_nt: TGTGCCAGCAGCGCAAGTAGTCAGGTAGCATCCTACAATGAGCAGTTCTTC
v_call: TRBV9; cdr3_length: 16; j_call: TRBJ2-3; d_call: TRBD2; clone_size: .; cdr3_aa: CASSSLAGGPLDTQYF; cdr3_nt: TGTGCCAGCAGCTCTCTAGCGGGGGGGCCCTTGGATACGCAGTATTTT
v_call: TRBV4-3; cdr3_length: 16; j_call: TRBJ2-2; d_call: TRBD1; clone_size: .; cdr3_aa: CASSQGQGLNTGELFF; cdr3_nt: TGCGCCAGCAGCCAAGGACAGGGCCTTAACACCGGGGAGCTGTTTTTT
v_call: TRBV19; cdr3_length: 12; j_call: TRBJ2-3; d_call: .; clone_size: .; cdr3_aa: CASSMLTDTQYF; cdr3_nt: TGTGCCAGTAGTATGCTGACAGATACGCAGTATTTT
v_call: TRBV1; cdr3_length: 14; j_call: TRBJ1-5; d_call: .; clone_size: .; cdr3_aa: CTSSCWTGHQPQHF; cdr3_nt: TGCACCAGCAGCTGTTGGACGGGGCATCAGCCCCAGCATTTT
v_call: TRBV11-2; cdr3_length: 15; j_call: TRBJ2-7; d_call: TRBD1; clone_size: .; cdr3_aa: CASSQDRTGLGEQYF; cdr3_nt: TGTGCCAGCAGCCAAGACCGGACAGGGTTGGGCGAGCAGTACTTC
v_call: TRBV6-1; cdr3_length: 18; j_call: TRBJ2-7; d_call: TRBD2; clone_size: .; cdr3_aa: CASSEILSGGLGTYEQYF; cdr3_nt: TGTGCCAGCAGTGAAATCTTATCGGGAGGATTAGGGACGTACGAGCAGTACTTC
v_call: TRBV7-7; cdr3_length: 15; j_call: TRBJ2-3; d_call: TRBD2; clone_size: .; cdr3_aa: CASSRLAGSTDTQYF; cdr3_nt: TGTGCTAGCAGCCGACTAGCGGGGTCCACAGATACGCAGTATTTT
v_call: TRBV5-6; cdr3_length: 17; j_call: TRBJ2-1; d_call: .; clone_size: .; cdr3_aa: CASSSDPHRESYNEQFF; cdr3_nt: TGTGCCAGCAGCTCCGATCCCCACAGGGAATCCTACAATGAGCAGTTCTTC
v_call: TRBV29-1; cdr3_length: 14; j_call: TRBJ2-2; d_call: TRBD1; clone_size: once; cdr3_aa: CSVSGTGRTGELFF; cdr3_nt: TGCAGCGTCTCCGGGACAGGGCGAACCGGGGAGCTGTTTTTT
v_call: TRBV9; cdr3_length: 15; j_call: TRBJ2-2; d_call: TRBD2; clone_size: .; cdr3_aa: CASSGSGAVGGELFF; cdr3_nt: TGTGCCAGCTCGGGGAGCGGGGCCGTAGGGGGGGAGCTGTTTTTT
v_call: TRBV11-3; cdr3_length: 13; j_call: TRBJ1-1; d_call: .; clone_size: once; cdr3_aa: CASSLAWGDRAFF; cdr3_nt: TGTGCCAGCAGCTTAGCCTGGGGCGATCGGGCTTTCTTT
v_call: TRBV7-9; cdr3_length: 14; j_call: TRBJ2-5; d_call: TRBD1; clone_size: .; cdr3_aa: CASTLLDREETQYF; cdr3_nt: TGTGCCAGCACCTTACTAGACAGGGAAGAGACCCAGTACTTC
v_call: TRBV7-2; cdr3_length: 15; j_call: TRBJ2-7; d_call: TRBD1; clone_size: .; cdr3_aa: CASSLVGTGASEQYF; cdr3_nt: TGTGCCAGCAGCTTAGTGGGGACAGGGGCTTCGGAGCAGTACTTC
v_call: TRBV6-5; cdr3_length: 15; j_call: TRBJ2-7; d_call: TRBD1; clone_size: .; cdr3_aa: CASSSPDRVSYEQYF; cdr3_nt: TGTGCCAGCAGTTCCCCGGACAGGGTGTCCTACGAGCAGTACTTC
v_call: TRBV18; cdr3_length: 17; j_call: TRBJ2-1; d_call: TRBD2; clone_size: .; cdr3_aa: CASSPSLLAGAANEQFF; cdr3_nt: TGTGCCAGCTCACCATCTCTACTAGCGGGGGCGGCGAATGAGCAGTTCTTC
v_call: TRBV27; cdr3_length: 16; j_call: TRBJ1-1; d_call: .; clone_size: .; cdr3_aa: CASSLSKGEMNTEAFF; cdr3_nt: TGTGCCAGCAGTTTATCGAAAGGAGAAATGAACACTGAAGCTTTCTTT
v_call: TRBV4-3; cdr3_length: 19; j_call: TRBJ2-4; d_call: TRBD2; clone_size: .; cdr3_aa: CASSQDLGLAGGGQNIQYF; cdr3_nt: TGCGCCAGCAGCCAAGACCTGGGACTAGCGGGGGGTGGGCAAAACATTCAGTACTTC
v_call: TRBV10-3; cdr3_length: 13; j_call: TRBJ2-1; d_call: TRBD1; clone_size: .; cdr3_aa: CAIGGTGAGEQFF; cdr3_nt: TGTGCCATAGGAGGGACAGGGGCGGGTGAGCAGTTCTTC
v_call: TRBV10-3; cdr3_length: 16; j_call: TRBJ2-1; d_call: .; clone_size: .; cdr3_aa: CAIRGATGAVQGEQFF; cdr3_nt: TGTGCCATCAGGGGCGCAACGGGGGCCGTACAAGGAGAGCAGTTCTTC
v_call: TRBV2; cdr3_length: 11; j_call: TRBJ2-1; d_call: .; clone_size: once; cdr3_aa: CASSGSDEQFF; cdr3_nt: TGTGCCAGCAGCGGTTCTGATGAGCAGTTCTTC
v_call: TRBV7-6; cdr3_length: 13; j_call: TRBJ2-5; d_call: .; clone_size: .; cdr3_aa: CASSLRPQETQYF; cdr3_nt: TGTGCCAGCAGCTTAAGACCACAAGAGACCCAGTACTTC
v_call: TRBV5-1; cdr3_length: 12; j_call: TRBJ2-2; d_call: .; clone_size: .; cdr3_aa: CASSVGGLSMIF; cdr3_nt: TGCGCCAGCAGCGTGGGAGGACTATCCATGATTTTT
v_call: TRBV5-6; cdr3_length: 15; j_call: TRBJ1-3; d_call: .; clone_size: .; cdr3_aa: CASSLLDSPGNTIYF; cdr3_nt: TGTGCCAGCAGCTTACTAGACAGCCCTGGAAACACCATATATTTT
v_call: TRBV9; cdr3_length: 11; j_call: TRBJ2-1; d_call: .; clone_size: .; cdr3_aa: CASSVSVEQFF; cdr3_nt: TGTGCCAGCAGCGTCAGCGTGGAGCAGTTCTTC
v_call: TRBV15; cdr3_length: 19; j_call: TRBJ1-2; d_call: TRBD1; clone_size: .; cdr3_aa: CATSREGLGQGKANYGYTF; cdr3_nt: TGTGCCACCAGCAGAGAAGGTTTAGGACAGGGGAAAGCTAACTATGGCTACACCTTC
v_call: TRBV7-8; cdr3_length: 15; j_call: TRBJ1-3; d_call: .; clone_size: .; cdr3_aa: CASSSTDSSGNTIYF; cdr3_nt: TGTGCCAGCAGCTCGACGGACAGCTCTGGAAACACCATATATTTT